This T cell receptor (beta chain) emerged from a study of blood T cell repertoires in COVID-19. Study overall: Samples taken during acute and convalescent COVID-19 were collected in the United States, Italy and Spain. PBMCs, B-cell-depleted T cells, or T cells were the source of the cDNA or gDNA that made up the material.

The CDR3 loop spans 19 amino acids. Trimming at V came to 5 bases and at J to 5 bases, leaving 20 bases not matched to a gene. Germline V lookup: CDR1 SEHNR, CDR2 FQNEAQ (reference sequence). Original processing notes: The authors estimated nucleated cell counts from reference gene primer amplification. Measured with immunoSEQ multiplex PCR; TCRdb has only the in-frame clones, and not every one. That table furnishes V, J and clone size, whereas the DNA furnished D and trimming. The data show 150,000 to 200,000 clones, roughly 85% seen once. The receptor was derived from a woman aged 25 to 45 with acute or convalescent COVID-19. The J gene is TRBJ2-1, the V gene TRBV7-9; TRBD1 aligns across 8 bases. Input material: peripheral blood. The CDR3 loop is CASSKRTGFASEADNEQFF. The CDR3 DNA sequence: TGTGCCAGCAGCAAAAGGACAGGGTTTGCGTCAGAAGCCGACAATGAGCAGTTCTTC.